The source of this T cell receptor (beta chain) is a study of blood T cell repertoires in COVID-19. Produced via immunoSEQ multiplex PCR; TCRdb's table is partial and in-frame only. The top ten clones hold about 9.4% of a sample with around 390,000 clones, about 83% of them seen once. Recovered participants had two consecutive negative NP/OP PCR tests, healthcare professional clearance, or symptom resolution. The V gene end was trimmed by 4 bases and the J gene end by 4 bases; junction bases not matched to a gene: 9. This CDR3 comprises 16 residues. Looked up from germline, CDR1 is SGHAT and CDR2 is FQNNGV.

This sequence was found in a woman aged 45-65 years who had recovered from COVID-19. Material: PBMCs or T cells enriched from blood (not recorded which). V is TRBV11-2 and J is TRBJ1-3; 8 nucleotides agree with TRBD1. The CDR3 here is CASSSRTGLGGNTIYF. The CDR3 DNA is TGTGCCAGCAGCTCTCGGACAGGGCTGGGAGGAAACACCATATATTTT.